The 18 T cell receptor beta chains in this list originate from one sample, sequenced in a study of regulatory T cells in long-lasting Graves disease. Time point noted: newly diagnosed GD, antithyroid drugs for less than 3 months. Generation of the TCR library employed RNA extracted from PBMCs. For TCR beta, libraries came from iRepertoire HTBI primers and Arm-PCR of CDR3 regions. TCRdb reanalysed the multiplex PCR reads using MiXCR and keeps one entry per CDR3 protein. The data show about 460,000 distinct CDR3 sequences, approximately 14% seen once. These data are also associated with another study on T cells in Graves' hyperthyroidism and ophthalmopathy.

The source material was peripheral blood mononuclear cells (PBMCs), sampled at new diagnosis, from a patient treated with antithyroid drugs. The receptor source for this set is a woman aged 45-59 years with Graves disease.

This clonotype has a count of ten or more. Here the CDR3 reads CASSISRTGNSYEQYF. CDR3 nucleotides: TGTGCCAGCAGTATTTCAAGGACAGGTAACTCCTACGAGCAGTACTTC. This rearrangement joins TRBV12-3 or TRBV12-4 to TRBJ2-7, with 7 bases fitting TRBD1. Trimming took 5 bases from V and 0 from J; bases not matched to a gene: 10. This CDR3 has 16 residues.

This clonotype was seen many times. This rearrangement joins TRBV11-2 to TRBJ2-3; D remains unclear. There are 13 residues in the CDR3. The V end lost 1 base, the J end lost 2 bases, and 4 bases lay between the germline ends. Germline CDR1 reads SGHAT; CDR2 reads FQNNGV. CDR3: CASSLALTDTQYF. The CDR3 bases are TGTGCCAGCAGCTTAGCCCTCACAGATACGCAGTATTTT.

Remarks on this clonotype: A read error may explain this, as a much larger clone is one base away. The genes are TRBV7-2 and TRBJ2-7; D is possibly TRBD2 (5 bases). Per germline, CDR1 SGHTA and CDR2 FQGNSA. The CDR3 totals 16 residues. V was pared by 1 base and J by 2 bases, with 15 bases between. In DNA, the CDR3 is TGTGCCAGCAGCTTAGTCGAGAGGGAGCGGACCTACGAGCAGTACTTC. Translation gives CASSLVERERTYEQYF.

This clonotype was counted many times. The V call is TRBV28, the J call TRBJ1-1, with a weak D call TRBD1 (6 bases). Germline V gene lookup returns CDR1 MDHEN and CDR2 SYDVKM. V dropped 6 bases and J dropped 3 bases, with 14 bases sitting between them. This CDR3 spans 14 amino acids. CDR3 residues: CASSLTGRDTEAFF. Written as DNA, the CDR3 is TGTGCCAGCAGCTTAACAGGGAGGGACACTGAAGCTTTCTTT.

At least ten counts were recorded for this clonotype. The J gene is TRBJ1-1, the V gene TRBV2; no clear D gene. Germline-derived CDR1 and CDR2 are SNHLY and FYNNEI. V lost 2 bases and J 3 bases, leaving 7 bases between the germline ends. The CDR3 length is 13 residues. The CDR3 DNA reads TGTGCCAGCAGTGAACAGGAAGACACTGAAGCTTTCTTT. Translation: CASSEQEDTEAFF.

For the CDR3, the DNA is TGTGCCAGCAGTTACTCGATTGGTCCCAGAGGGCAGTTCTTC. It codes for CASSYSIGPRGQFF. The chain joins TRBV6-2 or TRBV6-3 to TRBJ2-1; D remains ambiguous. The CDR3 is made up of 14 amino acids. Per the germline V gene, CDR1 is MNHEY and CDR2 is SVGEGT. V lost 0 bases and J 12 bases, leaving 15 bases between the germline ends.

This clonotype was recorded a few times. The CDR3 spells CASSYSRGQVYEQYF. In DNA form, the CDR3 reads TGTGCCAGCAGTTACTCGAGGGGACAGGTCTACGAGCAGTACTTC. The genes are TRBV6-6 and TRBJ2-7; TRBD1 agrees at 8 bases. V was clipped by 0 bases and J by 3 bases; unmatched bases: 4. Germline lookup yields CDR1 MNHNY and CDR2 SVGAGI (reference sequence). There are 15 residues in the CDR3.

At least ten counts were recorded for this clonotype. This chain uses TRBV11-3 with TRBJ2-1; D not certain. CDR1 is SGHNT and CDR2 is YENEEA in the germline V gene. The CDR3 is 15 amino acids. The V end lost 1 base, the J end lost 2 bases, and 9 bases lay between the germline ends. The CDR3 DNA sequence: TGTGCCAGCAGCTTAGGCCACGAACCCTACAATGAGCAGTTCTTC. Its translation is CASSLGHEPYNEQFF. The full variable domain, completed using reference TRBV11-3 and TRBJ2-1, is EAGVVQSPRYKIIEKKQPVAFWCNPISGHNTLYWYLQNLGQGPELLIRYENEEAVDDSQLPKDRFSAERLKGVDSTLKIQPAELGDSAVYLCASSLGHEPYNEQFFGPGTRLTVL.

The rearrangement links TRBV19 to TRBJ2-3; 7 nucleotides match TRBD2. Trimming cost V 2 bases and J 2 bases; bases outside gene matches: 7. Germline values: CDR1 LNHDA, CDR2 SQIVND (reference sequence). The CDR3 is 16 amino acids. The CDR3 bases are TGTGCCAGTAGTATACCCCCGGCGGGAGACACAGATACGCAGTATTTT. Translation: CASSIPPAGDTDTQYF.

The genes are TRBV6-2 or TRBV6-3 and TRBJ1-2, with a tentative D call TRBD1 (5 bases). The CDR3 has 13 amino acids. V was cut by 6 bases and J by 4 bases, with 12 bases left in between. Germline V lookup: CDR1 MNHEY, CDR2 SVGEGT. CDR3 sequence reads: CASSTGRLYGYTF. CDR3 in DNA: TGTGCCAGCAGCACGGGGCGGCTCTATGGCTACACCTTC.

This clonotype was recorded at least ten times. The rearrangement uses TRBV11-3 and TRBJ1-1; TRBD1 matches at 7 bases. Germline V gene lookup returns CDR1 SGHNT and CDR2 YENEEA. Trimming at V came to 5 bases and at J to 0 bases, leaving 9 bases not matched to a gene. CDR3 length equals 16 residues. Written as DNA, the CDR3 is TGTGCCAGCAGCCCCTTAGGGGGCTACTTGAACACTGAAGCTTTCTTT. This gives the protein CASSPLGGYLNTEAFF.

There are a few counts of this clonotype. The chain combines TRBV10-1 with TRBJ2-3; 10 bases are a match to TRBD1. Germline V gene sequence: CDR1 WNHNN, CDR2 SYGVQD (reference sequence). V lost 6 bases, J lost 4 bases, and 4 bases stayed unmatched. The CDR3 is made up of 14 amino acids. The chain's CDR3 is CASSDRGPADTQYF. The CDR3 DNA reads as TGCGCCAGCAGCGACAGGGGGCCGGCAGATACGCAGTATTTT.

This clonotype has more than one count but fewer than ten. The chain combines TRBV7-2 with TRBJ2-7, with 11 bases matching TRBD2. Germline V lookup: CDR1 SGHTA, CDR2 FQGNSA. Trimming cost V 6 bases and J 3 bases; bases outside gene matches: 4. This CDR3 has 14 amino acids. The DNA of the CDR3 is TGTGCCAGCAGAGCTCTAGCGGGGGGCTACGAGCAGTACTTC. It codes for CASRALAGGYEQYF.

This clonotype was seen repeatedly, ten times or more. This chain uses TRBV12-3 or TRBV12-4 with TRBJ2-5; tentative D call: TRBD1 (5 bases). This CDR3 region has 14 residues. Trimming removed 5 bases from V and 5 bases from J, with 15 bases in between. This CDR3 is CASSIARVDETQYF. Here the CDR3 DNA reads TGTGCCAGCAGTATTGCCAGGGTTGACGAGACCCAGTACTTC.

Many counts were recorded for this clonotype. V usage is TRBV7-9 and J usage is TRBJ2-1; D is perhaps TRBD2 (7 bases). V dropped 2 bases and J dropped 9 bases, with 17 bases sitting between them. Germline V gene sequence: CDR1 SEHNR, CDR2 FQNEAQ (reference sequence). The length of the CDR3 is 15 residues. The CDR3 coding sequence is TGTGCCAGCAGCTTAAGCGGGACCGGAGGGGGTGAGCAGTTCTTC. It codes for CASSLSGTGGGEQFF.

The CDR3 DNA reads TGTGCCAGCAGTGAAATGTCGAGCAATCAGCCCCAGCATTTT. Translating it yields CASSEMSSNQPQHF. The chain uses TRBV6-1 and TRBJ1-5, with D unclear. Trimming removed 2 bases from V and 1 base from J, with 6 bases in between. CDR1 and CDR2 from the germline V gene are MNHNS and SASEGT. This CDR3 region has 14 residues.

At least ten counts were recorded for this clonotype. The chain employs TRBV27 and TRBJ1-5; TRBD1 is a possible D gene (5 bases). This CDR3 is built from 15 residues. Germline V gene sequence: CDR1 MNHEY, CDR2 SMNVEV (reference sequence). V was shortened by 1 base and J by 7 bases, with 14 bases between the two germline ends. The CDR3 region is CASSLFGQGGQPQHF. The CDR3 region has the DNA TGTGCCAGCAGTTTATTCGGGCAGGGCGGACAGCCCCAGCATTTT.

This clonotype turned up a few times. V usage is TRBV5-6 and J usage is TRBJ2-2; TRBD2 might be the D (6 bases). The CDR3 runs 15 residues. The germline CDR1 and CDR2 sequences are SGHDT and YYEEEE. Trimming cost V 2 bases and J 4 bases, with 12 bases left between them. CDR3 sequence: CASSFSGLFTGELFF. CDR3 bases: TGTGCCAGCAGCTTTTCGGGACTCTTCACCGGGGAGCTGTTTTTT.